These 30 T cell receptor beta chains came from one sample sequenced in a study of T cells in Graves' hyperthyroidism and ophthalmopathy. TCR beta CDR3 regions were amplified from RNA transcripts. First-round RT-PCR targeting the TCR CDR3 was performed with the HTBI primer set. MiXCR, run by TCRdb on the multiplex PCR reads, gives a single entry per CDR3 protein. The profile shows 550,000 to 700,000 distinct CDR3 sequences, 40% to 55% of them singletons. The specimen was peripheral blood or thyroid tissue (not recorded which). These receptors originate from an adult woman with Graves' disease, either hyperthyroidism or ophthalmopathy (not recorded which).

The chain recombines TRBV10-3 with TRBJ1-2; D is undetermined. This CDR3 comprises 11 residues. In germline, CDR1 is ENHRY, CDR2 SYGVKD. V dropped 4 bases and J dropped 4 bases, with 4 bases sitting between them. As DNA, the CDR3 is TGTGCCATCAGTGTGATCTATGGCTACACCTTC. This gives the protein CAISVIYGYTF.

This clonotype appeared a single time. The chain employs TRBV2 and TRBJ1-1, with D maybe TRBD1 (5 bases). The V gene's germline CDR1 is SNHLY and CDR2 FYNNEI. The CDR3 totals 10 residues. CDR3 nucleotide sequence: TGTGCAGCTCAGGGAACAGGAGCTTTCTTT. Translating gives CAAQGTGAFF.

The chain joins TRBV25-1 to TRBJ1-2; no clear D gene. V was shortened by 3 bases and J by 8 bases, with 13 bases between the two germline ends. Germline V gene data show CDR1 as MGHDK and CDR2 as SYGVNS. CDR3 length equals 13 residues. CDR3 coding DNA: TGTGCCAGCAGTGAGCCCCCCCGACGAGGCTACACCTTC. This encodes CASSEPPRRGYTF.

This clonotype was recorded at least ten times. The chain combines TRBV29-1 with TRBJ1-1, with D tentatively TRBD1 (5 bases). CDR1 SQVTM and CDR2 ANQGSEA come from the germline V gene. V was clipped by 3 bases and J by 4 bases, with 12 bases between them. CDR3 length equals 13 residues. The CDR3 spells CSVDRDGITEAFF. The CDR3 nucleotides read TGCAGCGTTGATCGGGACGGAATCACTGAAGCTTTCTTT.

The chain carries TRBV20-1 and TRBJ1-5; D gene uncertain. CDR3 length: 14 residues. Trimming cost V 1 base and J 2 bases, with 9 bases left between them. Germline loops: CDR1 DFQATT, CDR2 SNEGSKA (reference sequence). The CDR3 spells CSARVPGGNQPQHF. Written as DNA, the CDR3 is TGCAGTGCTAGAGTTCCCGGGGGCAATCAGCCCCAGCATTTT.

In the case of this clonotype: A read error is possible here, since a much larger clone lies one base away. CDR3 amino acids: CASSPRGGRRLLF. DNA for the CDR3: TGTGCCAGCAGTCCCCGGGGGGGGAGGCGGCTGCTTTTT. The chain joins TRBV27 to TRBJ2-2; 8 bases agree with TRBD2. The CDR3 sequence is 13 residues long. Per the germline V gene, CDR1 is MNHEY and CDR2 is SMNVEV (reference sequence).

The chain carries TRBV29-1 and TRBJ1-1, with TRBD1 matching over 8 bases. CDR3 length: 13 residues. Germline values: CDR1 SQVTM, CDR2 ANQGSEA. V lost 6 bases, J lost 4 bases, and 7 bases stayed unmatched. CDR3 residues: CSVSTDRGTEAFF. CDR3 nucleotides: TGCAGCGTATCAACCGACAGGGGCACTGAAGCTTTCTTT.

This clonotype was recorded at least ten times. This sequence joins TRBV10-3 and TRBJ2-2, with D perhaps matching TRBD2 (5 bases). V lost 9 bases and J lost 4, with 15 bases in between. Germline loops: CDR1 ENHRY, CDR2 SYGVKD. The CDR3 covers 14 residues. The CDR3 DNA is TGTGCCATAAGCGTCAGTGGAGGCACCGGGGAGCTGTTTTTT. Translated, it gives CAISVSGGTGELFF.

The chain has TRBV9 and TRBJ1-2, with D perhaps matching TRBD1 (5 bases). V was pared by 3 bases and J by 3 bases, with 12 bases between. The CDR3 consists of 14 residues. The germline V gene encodes CDR1 SGDLS and CDR2 YYNGEE. Written as DNA, the CDR3 is TGTGCCAGCAGCGGATCCCGGGACGACTATGGCTACACCTTC. It yields the protein CASSGSRDDYGYTF.

The CDR3 DNA sequence: TGTGCCATCAACAAGGGGGGGGACGAGCAGTACTTC. Amino acids: CAINKGGDEQYF. V and J are TRBV11-2 and TRBJ2-7; possibly TRBD2 for D (7 bases). This CDR3 comprises 12 residues. The germline CDR1 and CDR2 sequences are SGHAT and FQNNGV. With 10 bases removed from V and 5 bases from J, the gap between germline ends came to 15 bases.

The V call is TRBV15, the J call TRBJ2-7; D call uncertain. Germline values: CDR1 LNHNV, CDR2 YYDKDF (reference sequence). CDR3 length: 13 amino acids. V was clipped by 0 bases and J by 4 bases, with 7 bases between them. CDR3 sequence (DNA): TGTGCCACCAGCAGAGATGGCGGTTACGAGCAGTACTTC. Its protein is CATSRDGGYEQYF.

This clonotype was counted ten times or more. The rearrangement joins TRBV19 to TRBJ2-5; D tentatively reads TRBD1 or TRBD2 (9 bases each). V lost 7 bases and J lost 13, with 19 bases in between. CDR1 and CDR2 from the germline V gene are LNHDA and SQIVND (reference sequence). The CDR3 sequence is 12 residues long. CDR3 sequence reads: CASTDRGLALYF. CDR3 nucleotides: TGTGCCAGTACGGACAGGGGACTAGCTCTGTACTTC.

This clonotype was detected many times. The chain recombines TRBV5-1 with TRBJ1-2; D is uncertain. Trimming cost V 2 bases and J 7 bases, with 12 bases left between them. CDR1 SGHRS and CDR2 YFSETQ come from the germline V gene. The length of the CDR3 is 13 residues. CDR3 loop: CASSFTDRGGYTF. The CDR3 DNA reads as TGCGCCAGCAGCTTCACAGACCGAGGTGGCTACACCTTC.

Many counts were recorded for this clonotype. V usage is TRBV19 and J usage is TRBJ1-1; D uncertain. Trimming left V 9 bases short and J 1 base short, with 9 bases between. Germline CDR1 reads LNHDA; CDR2 reads SQIVND (reference sequence). The length of the CDR3 is 12 residues. CDR3 DNA sequence: TGTGCCAGCAGCACCGGGAACACTGAAGCTTTCTTT. It is translated as CASSTGNTEAFF.

This clonotype has a count of ten or more. The genes are TRBV7-6 and TRBJ1-5, with D possibly TRBD1 on 6 matching bases. The CDR3 is made up of 15 amino acids. V lost 5 bases to trimming and J lost 5 bases, with 16 bases between them. Germline assignment: CDR1 SGHVS and CDR2 FNYEAQ. The CDR3 loop reads CASSPGAGADQPQHF. CDR3 DNA: TGTGCCAGCAGCCCTGGGGCAGGGGCGGATCAGCCCCAGCATTTT.

This clonotype was counted only a few times. A read error may explain this, as a much larger clone is one base away. No conserved phenylalanine or tryptophan is present at the end of the CDR3, so a read error is the likely explanation. The genes are TRBV7-8 and TRBJ2-5; D is possibly TRBD1 or TRBD2 (5 bases each). CDR1 and CDR2 from the germline V gene are SGHVS and FQNEAQ. The V gene lost 5 bases and the J gene lost 4 bases, with 23 bases spanning the gap. The CDR3 length is 17 residues. The CDR3 here is CASSDPMGRVGSETQYL. DNA for the CDR3: TGTGCCAGCAGCGACCCGATGGGACGAGTGGGGTCAGAGACCCAGTACCTC.

In its sample, this clonotype was seen many times. The CDR3 region is CASSLLDSTYEQYF. The CDR3 coding sequence is TGCGCCAGCAGCTTACTAGACAGTACCTACGAGCAGTACTTC. The chain recombines TRBV5-1 with TRBJ2-7, with D perhaps assigned TRBD1 or TRBD2 (5 bases each). CDR3 size: 14 residues. From germline, CDR1 is SGHRS and CDR2 YFSETQ. V was shortened by 2 bases and J by 2 bases, with 11 bases between the two germline ends.

The rearrangement uses TRBV2 and TRBJ1-1, with D maybe TRBD1 (6 bases). CDR1 is SNHLY and CDR2 is FYNNEI in the germline V gene. Trimming cost V 8 bases and J 12 bases, with 25 bases left between them. The length of the CDR3 is 14 residues. CDR3 in DNA: TGTGCCAGCGGTGTAGGGGGGGGAGGGGGACGATCTTTCTTT. This sequence encodes CASGVGGGGGRSFF.

This clonotype has just a few counts. The chain has TRBV3-1 and TRBJ2-5, with 7 bases aligning to TRBD2. Germline V gene lookup returns CDR1 LGHDT and CDR2 YNNKEL (reference sequence). The CDR3 spans 14 residues. The J segment lost 4 bases and the V segment lost 5 bases, leaving 7 bases of the junction unmatched. In DNA, the CDR3 is TGTGCCAGCAGCAGAACTAGCGAGGGAGAGACCCAGTACTTC. The encoded protein is CASSRTSEGETQYF.

In this sample, this clonotype turned up a few times. Being one base from a much bigger clone, this may be a read error. The V call is TRBV7-9, the J call TRBJ2-7; no reliable D call. V was shortened by 5 bases and J by 3 bases, with 17 bases between the two germline ends. The CDR3 is 15 residues long. Germline V gene data show CDR1 as SEHNR and CDR2 as FQNEAQ (reference sequence). CDR3 in DNA: TGTGCCAGCAGCCAAGATGCCAGGTTGGGCTACGAGCAGTACTTC. Protein sequence: CASSQDARLGYEQYF.

This chain connects TRBV29-1 to TRBJ1-5; TRBD1 agrees at 8 bases. The germline CDR1 and CDR2 sequences are SQVTM and ANQGSEA. Trimming took 7 bases from V and 5 from J; bases not matched to a gene: 4. CDR3 length: 12 residues. Written as DNA, the CDR3 is TGCAGCGCGGACAGGGCGGATCAGCCCCAGCATTTT. Residues: CSADRADQPQHF.

This clonotype was picked up one time. This sequence joins TRBV19 and TRBJ1-5; 7 nucleotides match TRBD1. The ends lost 9 bases at V and 3 bases at J; junction bases unmatched: 11. Germline-derived CDR1 and CDR2 are LNHDA and SQIVND (reference sequence). CDR3 length: 15 amino acids. The CDR3: CASSPHRGFNQPQHF. Here the CDR3 DNA reads TGTGCCAGCAGTCCTCACAGGGGTTTCAATCAGCCCCAGCATTTT.

This clonotype was found a few times. The chain recombines TRBV20-1 with TRBJ2-1; possible D gene TRBD2, 6 bases. Per the germline V gene, CDR1 is DFQATT and CDR2 is SNEGSKA (reference sequence). The CDR3 contains 13 residues. V was shortened by 4 bases and J by 9 bases, with 16 bases between the two germline ends. The CDR3 DNA reads TGCAGTGCTAAAGGGACTCGAGGTTCTGAGCAGTTCTTC. The encoded protein is CSAKGTRGSEQFF.

The sample holds a few counts of this clonotype. The chain is built from TRBV7-9 and TRBJ1-6; no clear D gene. The CDR3 loop spans 15 amino acids. V lost 4 bases to trimming and J lost 6 bases, with 13 bases between them. Germline values: CDR1 SEHNR, CDR2 FQNEAQ (reference sequence). The CDR3 protein is CASSWRGEGNSPLHF. The CDR3, as DNA: TGTGCCAGCAGCTGGCGCGGGGAGGGTAATTCACCCCTCCACTTT.

In this sample, this clonotype turned up many times. The chain is built from TRBV20-1 and TRBJ1-5, with D possibly matching TRBD1 (5 bases). The CDR3 is 14 residues long. The germline CDR1 and CDR2 sequences are DFQATT and SNEGSKA (reference sequence). Trimming took off 6 bases at V and 0 bases at J, with 12 bases between the two ends. The CDR3 region has the DNA TGCAGTGCAACGGACATTCATAGCAATCAGCCCCAGCATTTT. It translates to CSATDIHSNQPQHF.

CDR3 bases: TGTGCCAGCAGCAGTGCTAGCCCCTCACAGGGACAGCCCCTCTACGAGCAGTACTTC. This codes for CASSSASPSQGQPLYEQYF. The chain couples TRBV2 to TRBJ2-7; 7 positions match TRBD1. The junction had 23 bases not matched to a gene; V was cut back by 6 bases and J by 3 bases. CDR3 length: 19 amino acids. Germline lookup yields CDR1 SNHLY and CDR2 FYNNEI.

The gene calls are TRBV2 and TRBJ2-5, with 7 nucleotides matching TRBD1. V dropped 8 bases and J dropped 5; count of bases not matched to a gene: 14. The CDR3 totals 15 residues. Germline V gene data show CDR1 as SNHLY and CDR2 as FYNNEI. The CDR3 DNA reads as TGTGCCAGCCTCCGACAGGGACGTCCCACGGAGACCCAGTACTTC. Residues: CASLRQGRPTETQYF.

This clonotype appeared many times. This chain uses TRBV7-6 with TRBJ1-1, with D unclear. The CDR3 totals 14 residues. Germline V gives CDR1 SGHVS, CDR2 FNYEAQ. Trimming removed 5 bases from V and 2 bases from J, with 12 bases in between. The CDR3 protein is CASSPGWENTEAFF. For the CDR3, the DNA is TGTGCCAGCAGCCCCGGATGGGAAAACACTGAAGCTTTCTTT.

V gene TRBV20-1 combines with J gene TRBJ2-1, with D possibly called TRBD1 or TRBD2 (5 bases each). Germline CDR1 reads DFQATT; CDR2 reads SNEGSKA (reference sequence). The CDR3 spans 13 residues. V lost 3 bases, J lost 2 bases, and 8 bases lay in between. CDR3 protein: CSASEGTYNEQFF. The CDR3 DNA reads as TGCAGTGCTAGCGAGGGGACCTACAATGAGCAGTTCTTC.

The rearrangement uses TRBV7-2 and TRBJ1-4; TRBD1 is a possible D gene (6 bases). Germline CDR1 and CDR2: SGHTA and FQGNSA. V lost 5 bases, J lost 7 bases, and 17 bases lay in between. This CDR3 has 15 residues. For the CDR3, the DNA is TGTGCCAGCAGCCTTGGGGGCGTCAGGGGTGAAAAACTGTTTTTT. Amino acid sequence: CASSLGGVRGEKLFF.